This is a list of T cell receptor beta chains from one sample in a study of blood T cells in healthy people across ages. TCRdb passed the 5' RACE reads through MiXCR, listing each CDR3 protein once. Among approximately 800,000 distinct CDR3 sequences listed, 20% to 30% were seen once. The sample was also linked to a second study, of T cells of mothers and their children.

Sequenced: blood. All receptors derive from a boy aged 5-17 years in good health. The CDR3 runs from the conserved cysteine through the conserved F or W. A D gene is named only where the DNA matches it firmly. Not every row has a clone size; where given, it reads once, few, many or a size class.

>-|TRBV5-1|-|TRBJ2-3
TGCGCCAGCAGCTTGCTCGGCGAAGGGCTAAGCACAGATACGCAGTATTTT
CASSLLGEGLSTDTQYF
>-|TRBV12-3/TRBV12-4|-|TRBJ1-4
TGTGCCAGCAGTTTCGAAGGGGTTAAAAAACTGTTTTTT
CASSFEGVKKLFF
>few|TRBV2|-|TRBJ2-3
TGTGCCAGCAGCCCCTTGTGGGGGACCACAGATACGCAGTATTTT
CASSPLWGTTDTQYF
>few|TRBV20-1|-|TRBJ2-7
TGCAGTGCTTACTTAGCGGCCACCTACGAGCAGTACTTC
CSAYLAATYEQYF
>-|TRBV3-1|-|TRBJ1-5
TGTGCCAGCAGCCGAGGCCCAAGGCCCCAGCATTTT
CASSRGPRPQHF
>once|TRBV27|-|TRBJ2-1
TGTGCCAGCAGCAAGAGCAATGAGCAGTTCTTC
CASSKSNEQFF
>-|TRBV11-2|TRBD1|TRBJ2-2
TGTGCCAGCAGCTCGACGACAGGGGTGAACACCGGGGAGCTGTTTTTT
CASSSTTGVNTGELFF
>few|TRBV9|-|TRBJ2-2
TGTGCCAGCAGCGTAGGGAGGGAATTGAACACCGGGGAGCTGTTTTTT
CASSVGRELNTGELFF
>few|TRBV14|TRBD1|TRBJ1-2
TGTGCCAGCAGCTTAGACCTCGGGACAGCCAGAGTGGGCCCGGGCTACACCTTC
CASSLDLGTARVGPGYTF
>-|TRBV9|-|TRBJ1-2
TGTGCCAGCAGCGCCCGGGACGGGGACACTAACTATGGCTACACCTTC
CASSARDGDTNYGYTF
>-|TRBV20-1|TRBD1|TRBJ1-2
TGCAGTGTTAGACAGGGGGCGAACTATGGCTACACCTTC
CSVRQGANYGYTF